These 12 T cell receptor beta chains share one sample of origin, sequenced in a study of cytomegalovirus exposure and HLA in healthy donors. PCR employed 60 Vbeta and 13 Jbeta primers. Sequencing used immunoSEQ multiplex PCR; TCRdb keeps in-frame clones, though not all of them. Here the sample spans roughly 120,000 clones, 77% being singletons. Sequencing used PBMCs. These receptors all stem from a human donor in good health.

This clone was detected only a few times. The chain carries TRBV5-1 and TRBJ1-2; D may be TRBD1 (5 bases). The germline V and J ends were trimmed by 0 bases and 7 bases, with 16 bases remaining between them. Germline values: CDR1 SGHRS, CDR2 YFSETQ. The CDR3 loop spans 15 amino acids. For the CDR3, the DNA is TGCGCCAGCAGCTTGGAAGGGCAGGGAGGTTTTGGCTACACCTTC. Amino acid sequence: CASSLEGQGGFGYTF.

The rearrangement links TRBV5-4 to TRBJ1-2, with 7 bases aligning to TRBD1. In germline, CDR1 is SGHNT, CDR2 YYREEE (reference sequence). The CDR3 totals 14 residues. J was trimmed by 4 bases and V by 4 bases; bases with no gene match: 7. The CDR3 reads CASSDRDSIYGYTF. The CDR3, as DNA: TGTGCCAGCAGCGACCGGGACAGTATCTATGGCTACACCTTC.

CDR3 in DNA: TGTGCCAGCAGTGAAGAGAACAGGGAAGGGACTGAAGCTTTCTTT. This gives the protein CASSEENREGTEAFF. The chain employs TRBV2 and TRBJ1-1; tentative D call: TRBD1 (6 bases). Trimming cost V 1 base and J 5 bases, with 14 bases left between them. This CDR3 has 15 amino acids. CDR1 is SNHLY, CDR2 FYNNEI, per germline.

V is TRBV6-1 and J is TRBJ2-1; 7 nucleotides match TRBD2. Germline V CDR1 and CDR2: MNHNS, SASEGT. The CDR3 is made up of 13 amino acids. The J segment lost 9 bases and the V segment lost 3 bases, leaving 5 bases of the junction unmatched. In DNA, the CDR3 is TGTGCCAGCAGTGACCCTAGCGGAGGTGAGCAGTTCTTC. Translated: CASSDPSGGEQFF.

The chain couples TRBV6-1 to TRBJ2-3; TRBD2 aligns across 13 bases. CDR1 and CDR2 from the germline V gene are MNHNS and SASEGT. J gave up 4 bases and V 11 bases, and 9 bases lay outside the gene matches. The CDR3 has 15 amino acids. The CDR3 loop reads CAGRKGTSGADTQYF. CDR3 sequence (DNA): TGTGCCGGCCGAAAAGGGACTAGCGGGGCAGATACGCAGTATTTT.

The CDR3 spells CASRGRTITGELFF. CDR3 in DNA: TGTGCCAGTAGGGGCCGGACTATCACCGGGGAGCTGTTTTTT. The chain employs TRBV19 and TRBJ2-2; D is possibly TRBD2 (6 bases). Germline assignment: CDR1 LNHDA and CDR2 SQIVND (reference sequence). Trimming took off 6 bases at V and 4 bases at J, with 12 bases between the two ends. CDR3 length equals 14 residues.

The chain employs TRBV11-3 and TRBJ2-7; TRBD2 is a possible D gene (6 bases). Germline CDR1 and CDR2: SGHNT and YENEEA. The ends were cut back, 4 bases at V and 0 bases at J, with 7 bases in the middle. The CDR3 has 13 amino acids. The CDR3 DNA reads TGTGCCAGCAGCTCCGGGAGCTCCTACGAGCAGTACTTC. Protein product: CASSSGSSYEQYF.

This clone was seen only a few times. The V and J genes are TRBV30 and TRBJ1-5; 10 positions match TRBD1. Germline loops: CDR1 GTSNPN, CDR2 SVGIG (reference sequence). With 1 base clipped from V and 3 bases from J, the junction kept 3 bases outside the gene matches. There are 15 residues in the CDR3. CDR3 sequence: CAWSATGGNNQPQHF. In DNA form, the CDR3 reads TGTGCCTGGAGTGCGACAGGGGGCAACAATCAGCCCCAGCATTTT.

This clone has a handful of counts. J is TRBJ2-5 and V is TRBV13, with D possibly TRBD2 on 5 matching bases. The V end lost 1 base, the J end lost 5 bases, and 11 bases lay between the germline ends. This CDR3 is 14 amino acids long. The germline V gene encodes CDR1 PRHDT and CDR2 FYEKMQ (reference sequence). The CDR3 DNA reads TGTGCCAGCAGCTTAGCGGGTAGCGCCGAGACCCAGTACTTC. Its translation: CASSLAGSAETQYF.

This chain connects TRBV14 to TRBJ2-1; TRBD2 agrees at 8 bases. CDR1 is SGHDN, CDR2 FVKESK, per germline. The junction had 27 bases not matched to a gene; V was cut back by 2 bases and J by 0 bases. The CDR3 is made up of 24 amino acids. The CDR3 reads CASSQFYREARAGEIAGSYNEQFF. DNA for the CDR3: TGTGCCAGCAGCCAATTTTACAGGGAGGCTCGAGCGGGAGAAATTGCCGGCTCCTACAATGAGCAGTTCTTC.

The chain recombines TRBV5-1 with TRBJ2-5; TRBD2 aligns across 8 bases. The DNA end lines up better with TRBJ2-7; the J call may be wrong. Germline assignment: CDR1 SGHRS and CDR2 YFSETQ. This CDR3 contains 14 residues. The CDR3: CASSASGFSYEQYF. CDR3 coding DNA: TGCGCCAGCAGCGCTAGCGGGTTCTCCTACGAGCAGTACTTC.

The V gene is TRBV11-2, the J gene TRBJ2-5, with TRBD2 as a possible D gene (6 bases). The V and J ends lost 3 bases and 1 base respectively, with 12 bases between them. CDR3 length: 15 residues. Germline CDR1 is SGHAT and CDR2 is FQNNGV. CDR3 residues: CASSFGVAAQETQYF. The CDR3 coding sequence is TGTGCCAGCAGCTTTGGGGTAGCGGCCCAAGAGACCCAGTACTTC. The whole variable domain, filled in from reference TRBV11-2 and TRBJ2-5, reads EAGVAQSPRYKIIEKRQSVAFWCNPISGHATLYWYQQILGQGPKLLIQFQNNGVVDDSQLPKDRFSAERLKGVDSTLKIQPAKLEDSAVYLCASSFGVAAQETQYFGPGTRLLVL.